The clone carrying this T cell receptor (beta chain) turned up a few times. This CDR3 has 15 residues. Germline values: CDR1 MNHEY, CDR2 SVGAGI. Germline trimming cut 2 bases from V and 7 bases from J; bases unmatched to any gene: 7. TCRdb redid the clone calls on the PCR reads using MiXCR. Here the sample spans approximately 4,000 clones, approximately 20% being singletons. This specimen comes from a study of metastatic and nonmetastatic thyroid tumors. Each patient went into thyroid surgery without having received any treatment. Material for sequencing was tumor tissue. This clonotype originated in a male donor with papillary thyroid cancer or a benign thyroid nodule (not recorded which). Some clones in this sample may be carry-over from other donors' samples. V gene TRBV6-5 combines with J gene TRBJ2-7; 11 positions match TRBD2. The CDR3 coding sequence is TGTGCCAGCAGTTACATAGCGGGAGGGCGGCGGGAGCAGTACTTC. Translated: CASSYIAGGRREQYF.